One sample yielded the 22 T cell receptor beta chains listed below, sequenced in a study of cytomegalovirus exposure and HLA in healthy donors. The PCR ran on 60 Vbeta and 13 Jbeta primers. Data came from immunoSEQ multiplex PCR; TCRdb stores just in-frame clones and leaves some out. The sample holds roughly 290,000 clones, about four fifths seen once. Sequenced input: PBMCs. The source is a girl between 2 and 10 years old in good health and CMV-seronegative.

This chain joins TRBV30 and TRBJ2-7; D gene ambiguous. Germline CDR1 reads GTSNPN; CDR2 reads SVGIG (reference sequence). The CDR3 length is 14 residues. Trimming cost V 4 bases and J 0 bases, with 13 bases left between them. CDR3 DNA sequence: TGTGCCTGGAAAACGATGGTGCGCTCCTACGAGCAGTACTTC. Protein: CAWKTMVRSYEQYF. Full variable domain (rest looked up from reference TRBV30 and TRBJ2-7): SQTIHQWPATLVQPVGSPLSLECTVEGTSNPNLYWYRQAAGRGLQLLFYSVGIGQISSEVPQNLSASRPQDRQFILSSKKLLLSDSGFYLCAWKTMVRSYEQYFGPGTRLTVT.

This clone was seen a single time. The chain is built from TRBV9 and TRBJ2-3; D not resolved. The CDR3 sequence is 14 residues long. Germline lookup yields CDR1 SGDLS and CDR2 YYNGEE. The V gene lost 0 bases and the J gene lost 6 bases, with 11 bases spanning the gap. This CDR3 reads CASSVVSQMDTQYF. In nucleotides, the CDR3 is TGTGCCAGCAGCGTAGTTAGCCAGATGGATACGCAGTATTTT.

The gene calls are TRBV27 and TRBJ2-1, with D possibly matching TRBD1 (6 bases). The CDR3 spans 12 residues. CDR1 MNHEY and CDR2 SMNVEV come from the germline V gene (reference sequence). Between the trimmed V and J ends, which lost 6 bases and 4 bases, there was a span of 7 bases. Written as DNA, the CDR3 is TGTGCCAGCAGAACAGGGTACAATGAGCAGTTCTTC. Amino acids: CASRTGYNEQFF.

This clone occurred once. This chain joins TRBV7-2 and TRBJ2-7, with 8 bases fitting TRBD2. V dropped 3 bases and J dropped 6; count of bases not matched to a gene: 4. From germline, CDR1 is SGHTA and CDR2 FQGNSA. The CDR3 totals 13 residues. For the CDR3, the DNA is TGTGCCAGCAGCTTTCGGGGGGGGGCCGAGCAGTACTTC. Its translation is CASSFRGGAEQYF.

CDR3 sequence (DNA): TGTGCCAGCAGCCACGCTACAGGGGGGAACACCGGGGAGCTGTTTTTT. This gives the protein CASSHATGGNTGELFF. This chain connects TRBV5-4 to TRBJ2-2, with 8 positions matching TRBD1. This CDR3 region has 16 residues. V was pared by 4 bases and J by 1 base, with 6 bases of the junction left unmatched. CDR1 is SGHNT, CDR2 YYREEE, per germline (reference sequence).

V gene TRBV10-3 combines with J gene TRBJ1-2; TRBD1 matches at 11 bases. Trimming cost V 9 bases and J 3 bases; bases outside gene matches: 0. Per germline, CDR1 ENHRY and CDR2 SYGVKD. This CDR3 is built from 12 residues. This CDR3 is CAMGQGDYGYTF. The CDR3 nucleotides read TGTGCCATGGGACAGGGGGACTATGGCTACACCTTC.

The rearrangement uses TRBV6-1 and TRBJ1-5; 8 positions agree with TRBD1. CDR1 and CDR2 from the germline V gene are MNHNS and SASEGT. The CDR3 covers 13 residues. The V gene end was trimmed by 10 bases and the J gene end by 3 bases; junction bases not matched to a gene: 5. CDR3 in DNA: TGTGCCACACAACAGGGGGACAATCAGCCCCAGCATTTT. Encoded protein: CATQQGDNQPQHF.

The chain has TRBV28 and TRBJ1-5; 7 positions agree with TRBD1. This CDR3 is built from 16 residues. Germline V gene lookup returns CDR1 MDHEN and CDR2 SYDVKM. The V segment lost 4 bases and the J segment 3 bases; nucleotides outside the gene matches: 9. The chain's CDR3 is CASSSDRINPNQPQHF. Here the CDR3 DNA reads TGTGCCAGCAGTTCGGACAGGATAAATCCCAATCAGCCCCAGCATTTT.

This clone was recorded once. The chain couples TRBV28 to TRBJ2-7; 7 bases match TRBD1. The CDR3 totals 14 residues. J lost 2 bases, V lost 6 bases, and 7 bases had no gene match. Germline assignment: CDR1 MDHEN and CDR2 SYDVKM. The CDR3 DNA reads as TGTGCCAGCAGGAACCCCGGGACAGCCTACGAGCAGTACTTC. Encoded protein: CASRNPGTAYEQYF.

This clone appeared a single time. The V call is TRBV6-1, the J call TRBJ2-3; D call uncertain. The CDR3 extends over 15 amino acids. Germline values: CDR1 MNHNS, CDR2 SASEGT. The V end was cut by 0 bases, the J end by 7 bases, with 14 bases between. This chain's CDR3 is CASSEAYRPMHTQYF. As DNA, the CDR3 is TGTGCCAGCAGTGAAGCCTACAGACCCATGCATACGCAGTATTTT.

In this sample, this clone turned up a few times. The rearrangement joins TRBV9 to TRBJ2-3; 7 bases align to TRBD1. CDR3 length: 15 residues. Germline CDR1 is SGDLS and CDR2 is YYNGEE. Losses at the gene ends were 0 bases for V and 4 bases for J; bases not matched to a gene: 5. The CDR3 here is CASSVATGLADTQYF. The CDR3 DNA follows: TGTGCCAGCAGCGTAGCGACAGGGCTTGCAGATACGCAGTATTTT.

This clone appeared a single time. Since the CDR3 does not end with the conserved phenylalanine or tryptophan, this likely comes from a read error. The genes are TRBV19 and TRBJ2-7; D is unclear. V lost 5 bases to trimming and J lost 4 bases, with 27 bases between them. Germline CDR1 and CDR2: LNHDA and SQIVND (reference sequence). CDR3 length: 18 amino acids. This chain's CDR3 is CASSAGGGARTFWYEQYL. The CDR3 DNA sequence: TGTGCCAGTAGTGCTGGTGGCGGCGCGAGAACCTTTTGGTACGAGCAGTACCTC.

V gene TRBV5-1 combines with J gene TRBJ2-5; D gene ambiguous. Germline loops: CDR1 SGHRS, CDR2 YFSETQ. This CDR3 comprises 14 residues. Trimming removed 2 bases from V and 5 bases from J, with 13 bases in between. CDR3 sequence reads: CASSLILSWETQYF. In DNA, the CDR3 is TGCGCCAGCAGCTTAATACTATCGTGGGAGACCCAGTACTTC. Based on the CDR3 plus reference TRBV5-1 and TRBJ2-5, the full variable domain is KAGVTQTPRYLIKTRGQQVTLSCSPISGHRSVSWYQQTPGQGLQFLFEYFSETQRNKGNFPGRFSGRQFSNSRSEMNVSTLELGDSALYLCASSLILSWETQYFGPGTRLLVL.

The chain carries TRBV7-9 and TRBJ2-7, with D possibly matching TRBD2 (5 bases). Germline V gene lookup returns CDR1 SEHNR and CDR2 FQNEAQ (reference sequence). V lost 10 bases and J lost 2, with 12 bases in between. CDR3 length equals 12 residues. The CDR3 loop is CATTDGAYEQYF. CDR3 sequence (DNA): TGTGCCACCACCGACGGGGCCTACGAGCAGTACTTC.

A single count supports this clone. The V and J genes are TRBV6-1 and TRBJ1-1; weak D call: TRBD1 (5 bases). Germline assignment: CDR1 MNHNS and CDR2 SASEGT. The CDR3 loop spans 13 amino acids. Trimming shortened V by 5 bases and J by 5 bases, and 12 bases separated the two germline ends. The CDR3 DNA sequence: TGTGCCAGCAGTCGGCAGGGAAAAACTGAAGCTTTCTTT. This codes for CASSRQGKTEAFF.

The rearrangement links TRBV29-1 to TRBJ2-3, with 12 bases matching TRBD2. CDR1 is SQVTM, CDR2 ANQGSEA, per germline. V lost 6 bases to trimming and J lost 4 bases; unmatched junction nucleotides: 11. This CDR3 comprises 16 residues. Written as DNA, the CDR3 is TGCAGCGTCCCCCGGACTAGCGGGGCCAGCGCAGATACGCAGTATTTT. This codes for CSVPRTSGASADTQYF.

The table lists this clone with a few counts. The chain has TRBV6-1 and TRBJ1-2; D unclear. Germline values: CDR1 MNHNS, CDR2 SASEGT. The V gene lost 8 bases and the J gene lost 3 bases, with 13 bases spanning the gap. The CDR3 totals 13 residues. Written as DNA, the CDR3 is TGTGCCAGCCAGAGCGGGCCCCACTATGGCTACACCTTC. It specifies CASQSGPHYGYTF.

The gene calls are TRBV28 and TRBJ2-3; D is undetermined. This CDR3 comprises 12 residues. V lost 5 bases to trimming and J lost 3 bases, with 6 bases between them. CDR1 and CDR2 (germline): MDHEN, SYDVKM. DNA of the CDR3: TGTGCCAGCAGTCGGGTTACAGATACGCAGTATTTT. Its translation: CASSRVTDTQYF.

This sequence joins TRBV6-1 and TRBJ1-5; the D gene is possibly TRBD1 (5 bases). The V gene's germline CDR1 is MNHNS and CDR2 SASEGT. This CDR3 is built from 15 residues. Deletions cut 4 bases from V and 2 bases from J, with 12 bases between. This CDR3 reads CASSVRTLGNQPQHF. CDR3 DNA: TGTGCCAGCAGTGTTAGGACATTAGGCAATCAGCCCCAGCATTTT.

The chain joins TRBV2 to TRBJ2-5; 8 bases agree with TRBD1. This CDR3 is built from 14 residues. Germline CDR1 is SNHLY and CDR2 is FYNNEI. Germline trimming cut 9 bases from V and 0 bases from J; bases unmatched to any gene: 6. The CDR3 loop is CARGDRPYQETQYF. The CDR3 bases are TGTGCCAGAGGGGACAGGCCGTACCAAGAGACCCAGTACTTC.

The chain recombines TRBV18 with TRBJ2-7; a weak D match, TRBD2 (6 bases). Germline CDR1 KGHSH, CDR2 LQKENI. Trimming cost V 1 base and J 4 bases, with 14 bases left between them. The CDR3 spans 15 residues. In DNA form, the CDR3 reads TGTGCCAGCTCACCACGTGCGGGGACGAGTTACGAGCAGTACTTC. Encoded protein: CASSPRAGTSYEQYF.

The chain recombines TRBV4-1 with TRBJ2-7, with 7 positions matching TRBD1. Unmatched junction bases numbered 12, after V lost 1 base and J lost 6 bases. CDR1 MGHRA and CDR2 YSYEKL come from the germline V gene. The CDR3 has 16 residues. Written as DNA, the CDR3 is TGCGCCAGCAGCCAAGCGCAGCCGGGACAGCAATCCGAGCAGTACTTC. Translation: CASSQAQPGQQSEQYF.